The 16 T cell receptor beta chains below come from one sample, sequenced in a study of T cell responses to AZD1222 COVID-19 vaccine. The data were produced by immunoSEQ multiplex PCR, yet TCRdb's version contains in-frame clones alone and is incomplete. The sample lists 140,000 to 150,000 clones; approximately 88% were seen once. Sequencing used peripheral blood, obtained on day 0 of AZD1222 vaccination. These receptors were collected from an adult in good health.

The genes are TRBV15 and TRBJ2-7; tentative D call: TRBD1 (5 bases). The V end lost 0 bases, the J end lost 4 bases, and 13 bases lay between the germline ends. Germline assignment: CDR1 LNHNV and CDR2 YYDKDF (reference sequence). The CDR3 spans 15 residues. CDR3 loop: CATSRDRRQGYEQYF. In DNA form, the CDR3 reads TGTGCCACCAGCAGAGATCGAAGGCAGGGTTACGAGCAGTACTTC.

V gene TRBV9 combines with J gene TRBJ2-1, with TRBD2 matching 10 bases. In germline, CDR1 is SGDLS, CDR2 YYNGEE. Losses at the gene ends were 2 bases for V and 6 bases for J; bases not matched to a gene: 8. The length of the CDR3 is 16 residues. CDR3 DNA sequence: TGTGCCAGCAGCGTGGGAAGCGGGGGGGCGCCCAATGAGCAGTTCTTC. Protein product: CASSVGSGGAPNEQFF.

This chain uses TRBV7-9 with TRBJ1-2; D call uncertain. Germline V gene data show CDR1 as SEHNR and CDR2 as FQNEAQ (reference sequence). The CDR3 length is 16 residues. The V and J ends lost 4 bases and 0 bases respectively, with 15 bases between them. DNA of the CDR3: TGTGCCAGCAGCTCCATGAGGCTCGCCGCTAACTATGGCTACACCTTC. Protein product: CASSSMRLAANYGYTF.

The chain carries TRBV19 and TRBJ1-2; TRBD1 might be the D (5 bases). Germline-derived CDR1 and CDR2 are LNHDA and SQIVND (reference sequence). V was trimmed by 10 bases and J by 4 bases, leaving 13 bases between them. The CDR3 loop spans 12 amino acids. This chain's CDR3 is CATYDSFYGYTF. DNA of the CDR3: TGTGCCACCTATGACAGCTTCTATGGCTACACCTTC.

V gene TRBV7-3 combines with J gene TRBJ1-1, with D unresolved. V was cut by 5 bases and J by 0 bases, with 7 bases left in between. This CDR3 is 13 amino acids long. Germline CDR1 SGHTA, CDR2 FQGTGA. CDR3 protein: CASSEQLNTEAFF. Written as DNA, the CDR3 is TGTGCCAGCAGCGAACAGCTGAACACTGAAGCTTTCTTT.

The chain has TRBV5-1 and TRBJ1-6; no clear D gene. Germline values: CDR1 SGHRS, CDR2 YFSETQ. V shed 1 base and J shed 0 bases, with 8 bases lying between them. The CDR3 has 16 residues. CDR3 bases: TGCGCCAGCAGCTTGCAGGTCAGCTCCTATAATTCACCCCTCCACTTT. Translation gives CASSLQVSSYNSPLHF.

The chain recombines TRBV5-6 with TRBJ1-1, with TRBD1 as a possible D gene (6 bases). The CDR3 has 13 residues. The V end lost 0 bases, the J end lost 6 bases, and 9 bases lay between the germline ends. Germline CDR1 reads SGHDT; CDR2 reads YYEEEE. CDR3 loop: CASSLGGQSEAFF. The CDR3 DNA reads as TGTGCCAGCAGCTTGGGGGGGCAGTCTGAAGCTTTCTTT.

J is TRBJ2-1 and V is TRBV28; 8 bases agree with TRBD1. The CDR3 extends over 16 amino acids. In germline, CDR1 is MDHEN, CDR2 SYDVKM. With 3 bases clipped from V and 1 base from J, the junction kept 5 bases outside the gene matches. CDR3 in amino acids: CASSLTGANSYNEQFF. DNA for the CDR3: TGTGCCAGCAGTTTGACAGGGGCTAATTCCTACAATGAGCAGTTCTTC.

This chain links TRBV7-3 with TRBJ1-1; 7 bases match TRBD1. The CDR3 loop spans 13 amino acids. V lost 5 bases to trimming and J lost 8 bases; unmatched junction nucleotides: 8. The V gene's germline CDR1 is SGHTA and CDR2 FQGTGA. CDR3: CASSTRQGSEAFF. CDR3 nucleotide sequence: TGTGCCAGCAGCACTCGACAGGGATCCGAAGCTTTCTTT.

The V and J genes are TRBV2 and TRBJ1-5; D gene ambiguous. V lost 7 bases, J lost 3 bases, and 10 bases lay in between. This CDR3 has 13 residues. Germline V gives CDR1 SNHLY, CDR2 FYNNEI. CDR3: CASNPGNNQPQHF. The DNA for the CDR3 is TGTGCCAGCAACCCCGGGAACAATCAGCCCCAGCATTTT.

The chain joins TRBV19 to TRBJ1-2; D is unresolved. V dropped 7 bases and J dropped 4 bases, with 19 bases sitting between them. CDR1 and CDR2 (germline): LNHDA, SQIVND (reference sequence). The CDR3 has 15 residues. CDR3 sequence reads: CASTASTIGVYGYTF. CDR3 sequence (DNA): TGTGCCAGTACTGCTTCAACCATTGGGGTCTATGGCTACACCTTC. Full variable domain (remainder filled in from reference TRBV19 and TRBJ1-2): DGGITQSPKYLFRKEGQNVTLSCEQNLNHDAMYWYRQDPGQGLRLIYYSQIVNDFQKGDIAEGYSVSREKKESFPLTVTSAQKNPTAFYLCASTASTIGVYGYTFGSGTRLTVV.

J is TRBJ2-2 and V is TRBV4-3; TRBD2 matches 12 bases. Germline loops: CDR1 LGHNA, CDR2 YSLEER. There are 19 residues in the CDR3. The junction had 10 bases not matched to a gene; V was cut back by 0 bases and J by 5 bases. The CDR3 DNA reads TGCGCCAGCAGCCAAGATTATGGACTAGCGGGGCCAAGGACCGGGGAGCTGTTTTTT. Its translation is CASSQDYGLAGPRTGELFF.

This clone was found once. The V call is TRBV18, the J call TRBJ1-3; 8 bases are a match to TRBD1. From germline, CDR1 is KGHSH and CDR2 LQKENI. This CDR3 has 16 residues. V lost 3 bases and J lost 0; bases outside the gene matches: 4. CDR3 amino acids: CASSPVTGGSGNTIYF. The DNA for the CDR3 is TGTGCCAGCTCACCGGTCACAGGGGGCTCTGGAAACACCATATATTTT.

In its sample, this clone was seen a few times. J is TRBJ1-1 and V is TRBV29-1; D unresolved. Germline CDR1 and CDR2: SQVTM and ANQGSEA. With 3 bases removed from V and 3 bases from J, the gap between germline ends came to 14 bases. The CDR3 has 14 residues. CDR3 loop: CSVDSDPGHTEAFF. CDR3 coding DNA: TGCAGCGTTGACTCGGACCCCGGCCACACTGAAGCTTTCTTT.

This clone appeared many times. The chain links TRBV4-1 to TRBJ1-5; D possibly corresponds to TRBD1 (5 bases). The germline V gene has CDR1 MGHRA and CDR2 YSYEKL. The ends were cut back, 0 bases at V and 1 base at J, with 22 bases in the middle. The CDR3 length is 20 residues. The CDR3 coding sequence is TGCGCCAGCAGCCAAGAATGGGATTGGGGCAGACCCTTAAGCAATCAGCCCCAGCATTTT. As protein: CASSQEWDWGRPLSNQPQHF.

The chain is built from TRBV7-2 and TRBJ2-7; 9 positions agree with TRBD1. Germline CDR1 and CDR2: SGHTA and FQGNSA. V lost 5 bases and J lost 3; bases outside the gene matches: 8. The CDR3 loop spans 15 amino acids. The CDR3 sequence is CASSPGTGTNYEQYF. Written as DNA, the CDR3 is TGTGCCAGCAGCCCCGGGACAGGGACGAACTACGAGCAGTACTTC.